This T cell receptor (beta chain) was recorded in a study of control samples from healthy donors and cancer patients. Libraries were prepared by immunoSEQ multiplex PCR; TCRdb keeps only in-frame clonotypes and omits some of them. Here the sample spans roughly 120,000 clones, approximately 87% being singletons. J was trimmed by 2 bases and V by 2 bases; bases with no gene match: 4. The CDR3 loop spans 15 amino acids. Germline-derived CDR1 and CDR2 are KGHSH and LQKENI. The clonotype originates from a woman between 55 and 75 years old with lung cancer. The chain couples TRBV18 to TRBJ2-3; 7 bases line up with TRBD2. The sample comprised PBMCs. The CDR3 sequence is CASSPRAGDTDTQYF. In DNA form, the CDR3 reads TGTGCCAGCTCACCAAGGGCGGGGGACACAGATACGCAGTATTTT. Supplemented by reference TRBV18 and TRBJ2-3, the full variable domain reads NAGVMQNPRHLVRRRGQEARLRCSPMKGHSHVYWYRQLPEEGLKFMVYLQKENIIDESGMPKERFSAEFPKEGPSILRIQQVVRGDSAAYFCASSPRAGDTDTQYFGPGTRLTVL.